This is a list of T cell receptor beta chains from one sample in a study of cytomegalovirus exposure and HLA in healthy donors. TCRdb's table, derived via immunoSEQ multiplex PCR, lists solely in-frame clones and lacks some. Of roughly 120,000 clones in the sample, approximately 87% are singletons; the top ten hold under 1.5%. The source material was PBMCs. The receptor set was obtained from a woman aged 25 to 39 in good health and CMV-seropositive. CDR3s include the opening cysteine and the closing phenylalanine or tryptophan. The order of the fields is V gene, J gene, D gene, clone size, CDR3 protein, CDR3 DNA. D genes are given only for firm matches. Clone size is given for some rows only: seen once, a few or many times, or a class if the clone is expanded.

TRBV9	TRBJ1-3	NA	NA	CASSVARGPGNTIYF	TGTGCCAGCAGCGTAGCTAGGGGTCCTGGAAACACCATATATTTT
TRBV6-5	TRBJ2-7	NA	NA	CASSSFFRLEQYF	TGTGCCAGCAGTTCGTTCTTCCGTCTTGAGCAGTACTTC
TRBV4-2	TRBJ2-2	NA	NA	CASSRGSGGELFF	TGTGCCAGCAGCCGGGGCTCTGGGGGGGAGCTGTTTTTT
TRBV5-4	TRBJ1-5	TRBD1	NA	CASSLQGIGQPQHF	TGTGCCAGCAGCCTACAGGGGATCGGTCAGCCCCAGCATTTT
TRBV14	TRBJ2-1	NA	NA	CASSQRYNEQFF	TGTGCCAGCAGCCAGCGCTACAATGAGCAGTTCTTC
TRBV5-4	TRBJ2-5	NA	NA	CASSLGDFRGLETQYF	TGTGCCAGCAGCCTTGGGGACTTTAGAGGGCTGGAGACCCAGTACTTC
TRBV6-1	TRBJ2-3	NA	NA	CASSLMTGTTDTQYF	TGTGCCAGCAGTCTTATGACAGGTACGACAGATACGCAGTATTTT
TRBV7-2	TRBJ2-3	TRBD2	NA	CASSRQRGGARYF	TGTGCCAGCAGCCGCCAGCGGGGGGGGGCTAGGTATTTT
TRBV28	TRBJ2-7	NA	NA	CASSLTGSYEQYF	TGTGCCAGCAGTCTAACAGGGAGCTACGAGCAGTACTTC
TRBV6-5	TRBJ2-3	NA	once	CASSFDRRRDTQYF	TGTGCCAGCAGCTTCGACAGGCGTCGAGATACGCAGTATTTT